Listed here is a single T cell receptor beta chain. These data originate in a study of blood T cell repertoires in COVID-19. Study-level information: Sites across the United States, Italy and Spain contributed samples from acute and convalescent COVID-19.

V was trimmed by 5 bases and J by 9 bases, leaving 11 bases between them. Germline CDR1 and CDR2: SEHNR and FQNEAQ (reference sequence). This CDR3 region has 12 residues. Measured with immunoSEQ multiplex PCR; TCRdb has only the in-frame clones, and not every one. The sample holds some 160,000 clones, about four fifths seen once. Sequencing input: peripheral blood. The chain has TRBV7-9 and TRBJ2-1, with a possible D match to TRBD2 (5 bases). The sequence came from a man in his sixties or seventies who had recovered from COVID-19. The CDR3: CASSPQEGEQFF. In nucleotides, the CDR3 is TGTGCCAGCAGCCCACAAGAGGGTGAGCAGTTCTTC.